These 18 T cell receptor beta chains were all obtained from the same sample, sequenced in a study of prognosis after radiotherapy for stage I lung cancer. With two-round multiplex PCR, TCR beta CDR3 sequences were amplified from genomic DNA. Gene-specific primers for each TRBV and TRBJ gene drove first-round PCR. TCRdb reprocessed the multiplex PCR reads with MiXCR, giving one entry per CDR3 protein. The repertoire holds about 47,000 distinct CDR3 sequences, with over 30% as singletons. Source: PBMCs, taken before or after stereotactic body radiation therapy (not recorded which). These receptors were taken from a donor aged 50 or older with non-small cell lung cancer.

This clonotype was recorded many times. V and J are TRBV20-1 and TRBJ1-2; D gene uncertain. Germline V gives CDR1 DFQATT, CDR2 SNEGSKA (reference sequence). Between the trimmed V and J ends, which lost 0 bases and 6 bases, there was a span of 11 bases. This CDR3 has 13 residues. In DNA, the CDR3 is TGCAGTGCTAGAGAAAGCGGGCGCGATGGCTACACCTTC. It yields the protein CSARESGRDGYTF.

Turning to this clonotype: With a much larger clone just one base away, this may be a read error. The chain combines TRBV27 with TRBJ2-3; TRBD2 matches 12 bases. This CDR3 is 15 amino acids long. Germline V gene sequence: CDR1 MNHEY, CDR2 SMNVEV (reference sequence). V shed 5 bases and J 3 bases; nucleotides not matched to a gene: 3. This CDR3 reads CASSILAGGTDTQYF. In DNA form, the CDR3 reads TGTGCCAGCAGTATCCTAGCGGGAGGGACAGATACGCAGTATTTT.

Ten or more counts support this clonotype. V and J are TRBV5-1 and TRBJ2-3; D not certain. Germline loops: CDR1 SGHRS, CDR2 YFSETQ. This CDR3 has 14 amino acids. The V end was cut by 0 bases, the J end by 0 bases, with 5 bases between. This CDR3 reads CASSLVPSTDTQYF. DNA of the CDR3: TGCGCCAGCAGCTTGGTCCCTAGCACAGATACGCAGTATTTT.

This chain links TRBV7-9 with TRBJ2-1; D gene ambiguous. The V end lost 6 bases, the J end lost 13 bases, and 19 bases lay between the germline ends. CDR3 length: 13 residues. Germline assignment: CDR1 SEHNR and CDR2 FQNEAQ (reference sequence). CDR3 coding DNA: TGTGCCAGCAGTTATGAAAGTTCTAGTTATCAGTTCTTC. Amino acid sequence: CASSYESSSYQFF.

As regards this clonotype: It differs at one base from a far larger clone, so likely a read error. The V call is TRBV6-4, the J call TRBJ2-7; D tentatively fits TRBD1 or TRBD2 (5 bases each). V shed 10 bases and J shed 2 bases, with 18 bases lying between them. The CDR3 consists of 14 residues. Germline V lookup: CDR1 MRHNA, CDR2 SNTAGT. The CDR3 bases are TGTGCCATCAGCACGACCGGGACCGCCTACGAGCAGTACTTC. Its protein is CAISTTGTAYEQYF.

There are many counts of this clonotype. The chain combines TRBV30 with TRBJ2-2; 7 bases are shared with TRBD1. The CDR3 contains 15 residues. The junction had 10 bases not matched to a gene; V was cut back by 5 bases and J by 4 bases. Looked up from germline, CDR1 is GTSNPN and CDR2 is SVGIG (reference sequence). In nucleotides, the CDR3 is TGTGCCTGGGGGTTAACAGGGGTAGGCACCGGGGAGCTGTTTTTT. Translated: CAWGLTGVGTGELFF.

The V and J genes are TRBV6-1 and TRBJ1-6; D might be TRBD1 (5 bases). Germline lookup yields CDR1 MNHNS and CDR2 SASEGT. This CDR3 region has 13 residues. V lost 3 bases and J 5 bases, leaving 5 bases between the germline ends. The DNA of the CDR3 is TGTGCCAGCAGTGACAGGGATAATTCACCCCTCCACTTT. This gives the protein CASSDRDNSPLHF.

This clonotype was observed once. The chain recombines TRBV5-1 with TRBJ2-2; no clear D gene. This CDR3 comprises 14 residues. CDR1 and CDR2 (germline): SGHRS, YFSETQ. V was shortened by 0 bases and J by 6 bases, with 9 bases between the two germline ends. The CDR3 sequence: CASSLGYNAGELFF. The CDR3, as DNA: TGCGCCAGCAGCTTGGGTTATAACGCCGGGGAGCTGTTTTTT.

The table lists this clonotype with many counts. The genes are TRBV28 and TRBJ1-4, with D possibly TRBD1 on 5 matching bases. V dropped 9 bases and J dropped 6 bases, with 17 bases sitting between them. This CDR3 is built from 14 residues. Germline CDR1 and CDR2: MDHEN and SYDVKM. The CDR3 spells CARRESGLDEKLFF. In DNA, the CDR3 is TGTGCCAGAAGGGAATCAGGGTTAGATGAAAAACTGTTTTTT. Full variable domain (missing parts from reference TRBV28 and TRBJ1-4): DVKVTQSSRYLVKRTGEKVFLECVQDMDHENMFWYRQDPGLGLRLIYFSYDVKMKEKGDIPEGYSVSREKKERFSLILESASTNQTSMYLCARRESGLDEKLFFGSGTQLSVL.

Details on this clonotype: This clone may be a read error of a much larger clone one base away. The gene calls are TRBV6-2 or TRBV6-3 and TRBJ2-5, with 11 bases matching TRBD2. The CDR3 length is 17 residues. Germline V gene lookup returns CDR1 MNHEY and CDR2 SVGEGT. The trim removed 5 bases at V and 9 bases at J, leaving 17 bases unmatched. CDR3 sequence (DNA): TGTGCCAGCAGTGAAGGCGATACTAGCGGGAGTTATGAGGCCCAGTACTTC. Protein: CASSEGDTSGSYEAQYF.

This clonotype was seen ten or more times. This chain links TRBV20-1 with TRBJ2-7, with D possibly matching TRBD2 (6 bases). The CDR3 extends over 12 amino acids. CDR1 is DFQATT, CDR2 SNEGSKA, per germline (reference sequence). V was clipped by 8 bases and J by 7 bases, with 18 bases between them. DNA of the CDR3: TGCAGTCCAGCGGGCCTCGGATTGGAGCAGTACTTC. This encodes CSPAGLGLEQYF.

The chain links TRBV6-9 to TRBJ1-6, with TRBD1 matching 7 bases. The CDR3 covers 18 residues. Germline V gene data show CDR1 as MNHGY and CDR2 as SVAAGI. Unmatched junction bases numbered 15, after V lost 3 bases and J lost 7 bases. For the CDR3, the DNA is TGTGCCAGCAGTTACTCAGGGGTAGGGGGCGCGGAGAATTCACCCCTCCACTTT. It yields the protein CASSYSGVGGAENSPLHF.

As regards this clonotype: A far larger clone differs by one base, so this is likely a read error. This rearrangement joins TRBV7-9 to TRBJ2-7; D unclear. Germline CDR1 reads SEHNR; CDR2 reads FQNEAQ (reference sequence). The CDR3 sequence is 14 residues long. For the CDR3, the DNA is TGTGCCAGCATCTTAGGCCGGGCCGCCTACGAGCAGTACTTC. This translates into CASILGRAAYEQYF.

Points on this clonotype: This sequence may be a read error, since a much larger clone differs from it by one base. The rearrangement joins TRBV7-2 to TRBJ2-1; D call uncertain. Germline CDR1 is SGHTA and CDR2 is FQGNSA. The CDR3 consists of 14 residues. The chain's CDR3 is CAGSNFGPYNEQFF. Here the CDR3 DNA reads TGTGCCGGCAGCAATTTCGGGCCCTACAATGAGCAGTTCTTC.

This rearrangement joins TRBV30 to TRBJ2-7; D gene uncertain. The germline V gene encodes CDR1 GTSNPN and CDR2 SVGIG (reference sequence). Trimming shortened V by 2 bases and J by 6 bases, and 20 bases separated the two germline ends. The CDR3 extends over 15 amino acids. In DNA, the CDR3 is TGTGCCTGGAGTCCCGTACTACCACGGGTGGGCGAGCAGTACTTC. It is translated as CAWSPVLPRVGEQYF.

This clonotype has ten or more counts. This chain joins TRBV28 and TRBJ2-7; TRBD2 is a possible D gene (6 bases). The CDR3 length is 14 residues. V was clipped by 0 bases and J by 6 bases, with 12 bases between them. Germline CDR1 reads MDHEN; CDR2 reads SYDVKM. CDR3 sequence reads: CASSLWDPGVEQYF. CDR3 DNA: TGTGCCAGCAGTTTATGGGACCCGGGGGTCGAGCAGTACTTC.

As to this clonotype: An end of the junction differs from the germline gene, which may be a read error. The chain uses TRBV15 and TRBJ1-2; 7 bases map to TRBD1. CDR1 is LNHNV and CDR2 is YYDKDF in the germline V gene (reference sequence). The CDR3 runs 16 residues. CDR3 amino acids: CTTSREGQYTKYGYTF. In nucleotides, the CDR3 is TGTACCACCAGCAGAGAGGGACAGTACACTAAATATGGCTACACCTTC.

This clonotype was seen at least ten times. V gene TRBV19 combines with J gene TRBJ2-1; 12 positions agree with TRBD1. The CDR3 covers 16 residues. Unmatched junction bases numbered 10, after V lost 6 bases and J lost 7 bases. Looked up from germline, CDR1 is LNHDA and CDR2 is SQIVND (reference sequence). CDR3 protein: CASSFLGTGGRNEQFF. The CDR3 DNA reads TGTGCCAGTAGCTTTCTGGGGACAGGGGGCAGGAATGAGCAGTTCTTC.